This entry describes one TCR beta chain. Its antigen specificity is not known. Base-call qualities are not available, and no considerably larger clone is one nucleotide away. CDR1 SGHTA and CDR2 FQGTGA are derived from the germline V gene. The CDR3 holds 15 amino acids from the cysteine to the phenylalanine. CDR3 DNA is the only sequence kept; it has 45 bases, read in frame from the first base. The V end loses 0 bases and the J end loses 7 bases, and a stretch of 13 bases separates them. The instrument was an Illumina HiSeq 2500. Quantitative 5'-RACE with molecular barcodes was used to prepare TCR beta libraries. Under the source paper's analysis protocol: A new computational method, built on a probabilistic model of VDJ rearrangement, was used to identify disease-linked TCR variants. TCRdb applied fastp at Q25 and MiXCR to the public reads, then kept only in-frame beta chains. Rows with a matching CDR3 protein are joined into one entry that keeps the most common DNA and genes. These V and J calls rely on TCRdb rather than the paper's analysis. Present in this sample are hundreds of thousands of distinct CDR3 sequences, about 17% of which were seen just once. 42% of the sample is in the top ten clones.

This record comes from a study of CD8 T cells in ankylosing spondylitis (dated by TCRdb to between 2016 and 2019). For the study in its entirety: The study profiled T cell receptor beta repertoires in healthy donors and ankylosing spondylitis patients to find disease-linked TCR variants. The whole study cohort included roughly 110 healthy donors and around 24 ankylosing spondylitis patients. Peripheral blood was sampled, and synovial fluid was also collected from ankylosing spondylitis patients.

The full study reports these points: Significant enrichment of the disease-linked clones was reported in matched synovial fluid samples from ankylosing spondylitis patients. A TCR beta motif of fewer than 10 highly homologous amino acid variants appeared characteristic of blood from ankylosing spondylitis patients. Some TCR beta motif variants had previously been reported in synovial fluid and blood of reactive arthritis patients, which suggested common disease-initiation mechanisms. The disease-linked clones showed a CD8+ phenotype and occurred at relatively low frequencies in peripheral blood.

The sequence links TRBV7-3 to TRBJ2-1; the D call is possibly TRBD1 or TRBD2, each sharing 5 bases. This clonotype was sampled from a male donor with ankylosing spondylitis. The sequenced sample was blood, either unsorted or a sorted T cell fraction (not recorded which). The DNA sequence reads TGTGCCAGCAGCTTAACGATTGGGGGAGTGAATGAGCAGTTCTTC. This sequence encodes CASSLTIGGVNEQFF.